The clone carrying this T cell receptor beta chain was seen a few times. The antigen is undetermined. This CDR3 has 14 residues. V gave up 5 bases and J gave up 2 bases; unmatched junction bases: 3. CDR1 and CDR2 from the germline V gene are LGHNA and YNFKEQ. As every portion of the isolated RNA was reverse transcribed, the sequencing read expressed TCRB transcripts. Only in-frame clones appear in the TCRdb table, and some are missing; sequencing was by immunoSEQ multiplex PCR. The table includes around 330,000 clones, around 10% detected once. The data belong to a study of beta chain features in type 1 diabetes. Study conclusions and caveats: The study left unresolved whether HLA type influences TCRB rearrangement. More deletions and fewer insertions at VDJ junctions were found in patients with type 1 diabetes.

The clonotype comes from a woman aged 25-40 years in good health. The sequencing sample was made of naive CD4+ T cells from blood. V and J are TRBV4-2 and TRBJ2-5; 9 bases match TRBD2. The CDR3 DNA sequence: TGTGCCAGCAGCTTTACTAGCGGGCAAGAGACCCAGTACTTC. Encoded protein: CASSFTSGQETQYF.